This record concerns one T cell receptor (beta chain) sequence. Additional DNA sequences in this sample encode the identical CDR3. Libraries were prepared by immunoSEQ multiplex PCR; TCRdb keeps only in-frame clonotypes and omits some of them. The sample lists tens of thousands of clones; roughly 86% were seen once. The data stem from a study of blood T cell repertoires in COVID-19. The V end was cut by 3 bases, the J end by 0 bases, with 5 bases between. In germline, CDR1 is SGHTA, CDR2 FQGNSA. The CDR3 extends over 13 amino acids. The receptor's source is a man older than 75 with active or convalescent COVID-19. This chain links TRBV7-2 with TRBJ1-1; D is unclear. Sequencing was done on a sample of peripheral blood. The CDR3 sequence: CASSFRVNTEAFF. CDR3 in DNA: TGTGCCAGCAGCTTCCGGGTGAACACTGAAGCTTTCTTT.